The 19 T cell receptor beta chains given below trace back to one sample, sequenced in a study of CD8+CD57+ T cells in acquired aplastic anemia. Patients who underwent sequencing had shown CD8+CD57+ cell expansion by flow cytometry. The TCR beta profiling, which covered VDJ combination and CDR3 sequence, was carried out using genomic DNA as the template. TCRdb processed the reads anew with MiXCR; each CDR3 protein has one entry. The table shows 180,000 or so distinct CDR3 sequences, with approximately 48% occurring only once. Sequencing used sorted CD4+, CD8+, or CD8+CD57+ T cells (not recorded which) from PBMCs. All receptors come from a human donor with aplastic anemia.

Many counts were recorded for this clonotype. The J gene is TRBJ1-5, the V gene TRBV7-7; no definite D call. The CDR3 is made up of 14 amino acids. Germline CDR1 and CDR2: SSHAT and FNYEAQ (reference sequence). Trimming shortened V by 5 bases and J by 4 bases, and 12 bases separated the two germline ends. DNA of the CDR3: TGTGCCAGCAGCAAAAAGTCGGGAAATCAGCCCCAGCATTTT. As protein: CASSKKSGNQPQHF. The variable domain in full, with the rest retrieved from reference TRBV7-7 and TRBJ1-5, is GAGVSQSPRYKVTKRGQDVTLRCDPISSHATLYWYQQALGQGPEFLTYFNYEAQPDKSGLPSDRFSAERPEGSISTLTIQRTEQRDSAMYRCASSKKSGNQPQHFGDGTRLSIL.

This clonotype was counted at least ten times. The rearrangement joins TRBV24-1 to TRBJ2-5; no clear D. The CDR3 runs 14 residues. Trimming took 4 bases from V and 1 from J, leaving 9 bases between them. Looked up from germline, CDR1 is KGHDR and CDR2 is SFDVKD. The CDR3 nucleotides are TGTGCCACCAGTGAAACGATAACCCAAGAGACCCAGTACTTC. This translates into CATSETITQETQYF.

This chain uses TRBV12-3 or TRBV12-4 with TRBJ1-5; possibly TRBD1 for D (6 bases). Between the trimmed V and J ends, which lost 10 bases and 2 bases, there was a span of 12 bases. There are 13 residues in the CDR3. The CDR3 here is CATGGSGNQPQHF. The CDR3 bases are TGTGCCACCGGGGGCAGTGGCAATCAGCCCCAGCATTTT.

Regarding this clonotype: The CDR3 ends on some other residue instead of the conserved phenylalanine or tryptophan, so this is likely a read error. The chain links TRBV10-3 to TRBJ2-1; the match to TRBD2 covers 11 bases. This CDR3 spans 16 amino acids. Germline CDR1 and CDR2: ENHRY and SYGVKD. With 2 bases clipped from V and 4 bases from J, the junction kept 4 bases outside the gene matches. The CDR3 region has the DNA TGTGCCATCAGTGAGCCGACTAGCGGGATGTACAATGAGCAGTTCCTC. It encodes CAISEPTSGMYNEQFL.

As regards this clonotype: This may stem from a read error, because a much larger clone lies one nucleotide away. The chain has TRBV12-5 and TRBJ2-3; no clear D. This CDR3 comprises 12 residues. Germline lookup yields CDR1 LGHNT and CDR2 FRNRAP. Trimming took off 5 bases at V and 6 bases at J, with 9 bases between the two ends. The CDR3 loop is CASGLMTDTQYF. CDR3 nucleotides: TGTGCTAGTGGTCTCATGACCGATACGCAGTATTTT.

The chain recombines TRBV2 with TRBJ1-6; D is ambiguous. The CDR3 length is 13 residues. CDR1 is SNHLY, CDR2 FYNNEI, per germline. The V end was cut by 5 bases, the J end by 4 bases, with 6 bases between. The CDR3, as DNA: TGTGCCAGCAGTTCGGGATATAATTCACCCCTCCACTTT. Its translation: CASSSGYNSPLHF.

The chain employs TRBV5-1 and TRBJ1-2; D gene unclear. The germline V gene encodes CDR1 SGHRS and CDR2 YFSETQ. Trimming shortened V by 7 bases and J by 6 bases, and 4 bases separated the two germline ends. The CDR3 spans 9 residues. This CDR3 is CASADGYTF. The CDR3 nucleotides read TGCGCCAGCGCTGATGGCTACACCTTC. Filled out from reference TRBV5-1 and TRBJ1-2, the complete variable domain reads KAGVTQTPRYLIKTRGQQVTLSCSPISGHRSVSWYQQTPGQGLQFLFEYFSETQRNKGNFPGRFSGRQFSNSRSEMNVSTLELGDSALYLCASADGYTFGSGTRLTVV.

There are many counts of this clonotype. This chain uses TRBV9 with TRBJ1-1, with no clear D. V lost 8 bases and J lost 1, with 9 bases in between. Germline V gene lookup returns CDR1 SGDLS and CDR2 YYNGEE. This CDR3 is built from 12 residues. The CDR3 reads CASVGENTEAFF. The CDR3, as DNA: TGTGCCAGTGTGGGTGAGAACACTGAAGCTTTCTTT.

The CDR3 DNA reads TGTGCCATCAGTGCAACGTCGAAAGAGACCCAGTACTTC. It specifies CAISATSKETQYF. This chain links TRBV10-3 with TRBJ2-5; no reliable D call. Trimming stripped 4 bases from V and 3 bases from J, with 9 bases between. Germline-derived CDR1 and CDR2 are ENHRY and SYGVKD. The CDR3 covers 13 residues.

With regard to this clonotype: A much larger clone is a single base away; this may be a read error. The rearrangement uses TRBV27 and TRBJ1-5; D uncertain. CDR1 and CDR2 (germline): MNHEY, SMNVEV (reference sequence). This CDR3 comprises 14 residues. Trimming removed 3 bases at V and 4 bases at J, with 10 bases between. The DNA of the CDR3 is TGTGCCAGCAGTTTCGGCGGACCTAATCAGCCCCAGCATTTT. This gives the protein CASSFGGPNQPQHF.

The J gene is TRBJ1-2, the V gene TRBV11-1, with D perhaps matching TRBD1 (5 bases). Looked up from germline, CDR1 is SGHAT and CDR2 is FQDESV (reference sequence). This CDR3 has 16 amino acids. The ends were cut back, 6 bases at V and 7 bases at J, with 24 bases in the middle. The CDR3 region is CASRGDEKRKMGGYTF. The CDR3 DNA follows: TGTGCCAGCAGAGGGGACGAGAAACGGAAAATGGGTGGCTACACCTTC.

This clonotype was observed a few times. The CDR3 here is CASSSGTSGSYEQYF. CDR3 coding DNA: TGTGCCAGCAGCTCCGGGACTAGCGGATCCTACGAGCAGTACTTC. The V gene is TRBV7-6, the J gene TRBJ2-7, with 11 positions matching TRBD2. V was pared by 4 bases and J by 1 base, with 3 bases of the junction left unmatched. The CDR3 contains 15 residues. Per the germline V gene, CDR1 is SGHVS and CDR2 is FNYEAQ.

The chain links TRBV19 to TRBJ1-1; D perhaps matches TRBD1 (5 bases). V shed 3 bases and J shed 7 bases, with 9 bases lying between them. The germline V gene encodes CDR1 LNHDA and CDR2 SQIVND (reference sequence). The CDR3 sequence is 12 residues long. CDR3 loop: CASSIGHLEAFF. CDR3 in DNA: TGTGCCAGTAGTATCGGACACCTTGAAGCTTTCTTT. The full variable domain, in which reference TRBV19 and TRBJ1-1 provide the parts outside the CDR3, is DGGITQSPKYLFRKEGQNVTLSCEQNLNHDAMYWYRQDPGQGLRLIYYSQIVNDFQKGDIAEGYSVSREKKESFPLTVTSAQKNPTAFYLCASSIGHLEAFFGQGTRLTVV.

The sample holds a few counts of this clonotype. The chain links TRBV10-3 to TRBJ1-1; D not resolved. The germline V gene has CDR1 ENHRY and CDR2 SYGVKD. Trimming stripped 4 bases from V and 7 bases from J, with 10 bases between. The CDR3 totals 12 residues. The CDR3 loop reads CAISARGDEAFF. The CDR3 DNA is TGTGCCATCAGTGCTCGGGGTGATGAAGCTTTCTTT.

This clonotype was seen ten or more times. The rearrangement links TRBV7-2 to TRBJ1-2, with a possible D match to TRBD1 (6 bases). Germline values: CDR1 SGHTA, CDR2 FQGNSA. The V end lost 2 bases, the J end lost 7 bases, and 11 bases lay between the germline ends. This CDR3 is 13 amino acids long. CDR3: CASSLSQGSGYTF. In nucleotides, the CDR3 is TGTGCCAGCAGCTTATCCCAGGGGAGTGGCTACACCTTC. Based on the CDR3 plus reference TRBV7-2 and TRBJ1-2, the full variable domain is GAGVSQSPSNKVTEKGKDVELRCDPISGHTALYWYRQSLGQGLEFLIYFQGNSAPDKSGLPSDRFSAERTGGSVSTLTIQRTQQEDSAVYLCASSLSQGSGYTFGSGTRLTVV.

The V gene is TRBV12-3 or TRBV12-4, the J gene TRBJ1-2; perhaps TRBD1 as D (6 bases). This CDR3 has 13 amino acids. The V and J ends lost 6 bases and 8 bases respectively, with 16 bases between them. CDR3 amino acids: CASSRDTSTGYTF. The CDR3 DNA is TGTGCCAGCAGCCGGGACACCTCTACGGGCTACACCTTC.

This clonotype was picked up a small number of times. The chain joins TRBV19 to TRBJ1-2, with D possibly matching TRBD1 (6 bases). With 3 bases removed from V and 4 bases from J, the gap between germline ends came to 9 bases. The length of the CDR3 is 13 residues. Germline CDR1 and CDR2: LNHDA and SQIVND (reference sequence). The DNA for the CDR3 is TGTGCCAGTAGTATTGGGGGCGGCTATGGCTACACCTTC. It translates to CASSIGGGYGYTF. Using reference TRBV19 and TRBJ1-2 for the parts outside the CDR3, the full variable domain is DGGITQSPKYLFRKEGQNVTLSCEQNLNHDAMYWYRQDPGQGLRLIYYSQIVNDFQKGDIAEGYSVSREKKESFPLTVTSAQKNPTAFYLCASSIGGGYGYTFGSGTRLTVV.

This chain joins TRBV20-1 and TRBJ2-5; D is ambiguous. Germline V gene sequence: CDR1 DFQATT, CDR2 SNEGSKA (reference sequence). CDR3 size: 12 residues. V shed 3 bases and J shed 6 bases, with 11 bases lying between them. This CDR3 reads CSASQPRQTQYF. CDR3 DNA: TGCAGTGCTAGTCAGCCCCGACAGACCCAGTACTTC.

This chain connects TRBV7-6 to TRBJ2-2, with D perhaps given as TRBD1 or TRBD2 (5 bases each). Germline V gives CDR1 SGHVS, CDR2 FNYEAQ. The CDR3 totals 12 residues. Between the trimmed V and J ends, which lost 8 bases and 6 bases, there was a span of 10 bases. The CDR3 here is CASREGSGELFF. CDR3 in DNA: TGTGCCAGCCGAGAGGGGTCCGGGGAGCTGTTTTTT.